Listed below are T cell receptor beta chains from one sample, sequenced in a study of T-cell reconstitution after alpha-beta-depleted transplantation in children. Each CDR3 protein is one row after TCRdb ran MiXCR on the PCR reads. The sample lists under 450,000 distinct CDR3 sequences, roughly 15% occurring once. The sample was PBMCs, taken from the stem cell graft. The receptor set was obtained from a human donor who donated a stem cell graft to a child with Fanconi anemia. Both conserved end residues are part of each CDR3. Each record gives: J gene, clone size, D gene, V gene, CDR3 DNA, CDR3 protein. D genes are given only for firm matches. The listing skips clone size in some rows; elsewhere it reads once, few, many or a size class.

>TRBJ2-6|few|.|TRBV5-4
TGTGCCAGCGGCACCCGGGCCAACGTCCTGACTTTC
CASGTRANVLTF
>TRBJ2-1|.|.|TRBV30
TGTGCCTGGAGTGAAATGAGGGGTGAGCAGTTCTTC
CAWSEMRGEQFF
>TRBJ2-3|.|TRBD1|TRBV10-3
TGTGCCATCAGTGAGTGGACAGGGTCCCAAGGTACGCAGTATTTT
CAISEWTGSQGTQYF
>TRBJ2-1|.|TRBD2|TRBV6-2/TRBV6-3
TGTGCCAGCAGTTACCGGGGGGTAGCGGACCGGGAGTTCTTC
CASSYRGVADREFF
>TRBJ2-3|few|TRBD2|TRBV11-2
TGTGCCAGCAGCTTAAGGGGCACCGGGACTAGCGGGGTCGATACGCAGTATTTT
CASSLRGTGTSGVDTQYF
>TRBJ1-2|few|.|TRBV6-6
TGTGCCAGCTATAAGGATGGCTACACCTTC
CASYKDGYTF
>TRBJ1-2|many|.|TRBV29-1
TGCAGCGTCGGAGAACGGGACACCAGCTATGGCTACACCTTC
CSVGERDTSYGYTF
>TRBJ2-1|many|.|TRBV20-1
TGCAGTGCTAGAGATAGGGGGGTTGAGCAGTTCTTC
CSARDRGVEQFF
>TRBJ2-1|.|TRBD1|TRBV11-2
TGTGCCAGCAGCTATGGGACAGGGGGTCAGATTGAGCAGTTCTTC
CASSYGTGGQIEQFF
>TRBJ1-5|.|.|TRBV11-2
TGTGCCAGCAGCTTGACCCGAGACGGGCCCCAGCATTTT
CASSLTRDGPQHF
>TRBJ2-5|.|TRBD1|TRBV6-2/TRBV6-3
TGTGCCAGCAGGAGGGGGCCCCAAGAGACCCAGTACTTC
CASRRGPQETQYF
>TRBJ2-5|.|.|TRBV6-2/TRBV6-3
TGTGCCAGCAGCTGGGGGGAAAAAGAGACCCAGTACTTC
CASSWGEKETQYF
>TRBJ2-1|many|.|TRBV12-3/TRBV12-4
TGTGCCAGCAGTTTAGGGGACGGTGACAATGAGCAGTTCTTC
CASSLGDGDNEQFF
>TRBJ1-2|.|.|TRBV4-3
TGCGCCAGCAGCCAAGGCTCCGACAGCTTGTATGGCTACACCTTC
CASSQGSDSLYGYTF
>TRBJ1-4|.|.|TRBV7-2
TGTGCCAGCAGCTTAGAGCAAGCGAGTGAAAAACTGTTTTTT
CASSLEQASEKLFF